This T cell receptor beta chain emerged from a study of T cell repertoires in cytomegalovirus infection. Study in general: It was recently identified HLA-C-restricted and well-studied HLA-B-restricted CMV epitopes that the study used. Public TCR beta signatures indicated both CMV infection and matching HLA type. Study-wide results and limits: Carriage of CMV together with the relevant HLA was identifiable through cumulative public TCR beta family frequency. It was HLA-C-restricted CMV-specific TCR beta clonotypes that dominated the response ex vivo.

Per germline, CDR1 SGHVS and CDR2 FQNEAQ. The V end was cut by 3 bases, the J end by 5 bases, with 13 bases between. The CDR3 totals 14 residues. Concerning this clonotype: Its antigen is unknown.

In TCRdb, the reads were re-called with MiXCR into one record per CDR3 protein. The sample contains a few hundred thousand distinct CDR3 sequences, 25% to 35% of which appear only once. Sequenced material: cultured PBMCs, taken from culture after CMV antigen stimulation. The receptor's source is a human donor in good health (CMV status not recorded). Some clones in this sample may be carry-over from other donors' samples. The J gene is TRBJ2-5, the V gene TRBV7-8, with D perhaps TRBD2 (6 bases). In DNA, the CDR3 is TGTGCCAGCAGCTTGGGGACTGTGTACGAGACCCAGTACTTC. This codes for CASSLGTVYETQYF.